These T cell receptor beta chains were read from a single sample in a study of molecular identifiers for immune sequencing clone quantification. TCRdb analysed the PCR reads with MiXCR anew, one entry per CDR3 protein. There are about 630,000 distinct CDR3 sequences in the sample; about 25% occur only once, and 0.78% lies in the top ten. Sequenced: naive CD8+ T cells from blood, with Jurkat cell RNA spiked in. Receptors were obtained from a human donor in good health. Some libraries in this study had Jurkat cell RNA spiked in. Both conserved end residues are part of each CDR3. Fields, in order: D gene, J gene, clone size, V gene, CDR3 DNA, CDR3 protein. A D gene is named only where the DNA matches it firmly. Expanded clones are given a class, and other clones once, few, many or no size at all.

>TRBD1|TRBJ2-1|many|TRBV7-2
TGTGCCAGCAGACCCCGACAGGGTTACAATGAGCAGTTCTTC
CASRPRQGYNEQFF
>TRBD2|TRBJ2-3|many|TRBV7-9
TGTGCCAGCAGCCCACTAGCGGGAGGGCTTACAGATACGCAGTATTTT
CASSPLAGGLTDTQYF
>-|TRBJ1-5|many|TRBV15
TGTGCCACCAGCAGAGGGACGGGGAATCAGCCCCAGCATTTT
CATSRGTGNQPQHF
>TRBD2|TRBJ2-1|few|TRBV12-3/TRBV12-4
TGTGCCAGCAGTTTAGCGACTAGCATGCCTGAGCAGTTCTTC
CASSLATSMPEQFF
>-|TRBJ2-7|many|TRBV5-6
TGTGCCAGCAGCTTGGTCGGGACTGGCAACGAGCAGTACTTC
CASSLVGTGNEQYF
>TRBD1|TRBJ1-3|many|TRBV12-3/TRBV12-4
TGTGCCAGCAGTCCAGGACAGGGGGGAAACACCATATATTTT
CASSPGQGGNTIYF
>-|TRBJ1-1|few|TRBV28
TGTGCCAGCAGATCCGGCAGGGCGGGGGAGGGAGCTTTCTTT
CASRSGRAGEGAFF
>-|TRBJ2-5|many|TRBV30
TGTGCCTGGACCGCCGGGGGTCGGGAGACCCAGTACTTC
CAWTAGGRETQYF
>TRBD2|TRBJ2-7|-|TRBV9
TGTGCCAGCAGCGCGGGACTCCCCGGGACTAGCGGGGAGTACGAGCAGTACTTC
CASSAGLPGTSGEYEQYF
>-|TRBJ2-7|-|TRBV5-6
TGTGCCAGCAGCTTGGGAGACACAACCTACGAGCAGTACTTC
CASSLGDTTYEQYF
>-|TRBJ2-5|many|TRBV19
TGTGCCAGTAGCTACCACTCGGAAGAGACCCAGTACTTC
CASSYHSEETQYF